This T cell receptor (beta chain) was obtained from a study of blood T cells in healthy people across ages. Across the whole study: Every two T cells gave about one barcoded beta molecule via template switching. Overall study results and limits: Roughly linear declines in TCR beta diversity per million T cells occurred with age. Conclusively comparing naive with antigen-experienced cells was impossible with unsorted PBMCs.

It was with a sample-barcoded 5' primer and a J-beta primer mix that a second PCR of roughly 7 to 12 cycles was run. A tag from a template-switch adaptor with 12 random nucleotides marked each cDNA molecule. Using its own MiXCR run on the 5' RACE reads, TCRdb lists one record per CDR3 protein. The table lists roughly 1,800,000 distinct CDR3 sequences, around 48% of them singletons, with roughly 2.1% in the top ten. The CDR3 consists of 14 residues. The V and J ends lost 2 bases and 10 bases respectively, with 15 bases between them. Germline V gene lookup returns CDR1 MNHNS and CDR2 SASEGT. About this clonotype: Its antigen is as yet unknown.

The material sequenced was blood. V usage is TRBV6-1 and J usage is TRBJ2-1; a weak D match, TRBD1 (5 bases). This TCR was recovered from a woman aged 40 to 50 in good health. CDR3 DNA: TGTGCCAGCAGTGAAAGGGGCAGACTTCGAGAGCAGTTCTTC. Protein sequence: CASSERGRLREQFF.